This T cell receptor (beta chain) is drawn from a study of OX40 agonist ivuxolimab in advanced cancers. Only in-frame clones appear in the TCRdb table, and some are missing; sequencing was by immunoSEQ multiplex PCR. The repertoire has about 10,000 clones, about 80% of them found once; the top ten carry approximately 31%. This specimen was CD4+ or CD8+ T cells sorted from blood, taken in a trial of the OX40 agonist ivuxolimab. This receptor was identified in an adult with an advanced solid tumor such as melanoma, head and neck, liver or kidney cancer.

The CDR3 DNA sequence: TGTGCCAGCAGCTCAACCTCTGTTGGAGGCTATGGCTACACCTTC. Amino acids: CASSSTSVGGYGYTF. V usage is TRBV9 and J usage is TRBJ1-2; D unclear. From germline, CDR1 is SGDLS and CDR2 YYNGEE. Trimming pared 4 bases from V and 4 bases from J, leaving 17 bases between. This CDR3 has 15 residues. Together with reference TRBV9 and TRBJ1-2, the CDR3 gives the full variable domain: DSGVTQTPKHLITATGQRVTLRCSPRSGDLSVYWYQQSLDQGLQFLIQYYNGEERAKGNILERFSAQQFPDLHSELNLSSLELGDSALYFCASSSTSVGGYGYTFGSGTRLTVV.